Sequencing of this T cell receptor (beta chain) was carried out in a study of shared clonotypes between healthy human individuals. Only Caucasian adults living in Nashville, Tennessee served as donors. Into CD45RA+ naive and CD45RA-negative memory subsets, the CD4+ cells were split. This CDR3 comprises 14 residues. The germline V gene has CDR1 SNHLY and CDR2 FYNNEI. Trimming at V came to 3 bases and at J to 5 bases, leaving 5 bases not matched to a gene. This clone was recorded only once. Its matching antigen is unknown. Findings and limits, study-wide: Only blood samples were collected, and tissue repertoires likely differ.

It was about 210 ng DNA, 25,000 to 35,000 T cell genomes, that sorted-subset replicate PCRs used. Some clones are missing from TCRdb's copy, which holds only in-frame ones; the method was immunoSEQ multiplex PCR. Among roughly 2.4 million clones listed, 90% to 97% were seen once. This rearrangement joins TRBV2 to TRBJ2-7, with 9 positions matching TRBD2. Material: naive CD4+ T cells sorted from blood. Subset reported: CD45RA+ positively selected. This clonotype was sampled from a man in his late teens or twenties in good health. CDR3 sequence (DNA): TGTGCCAGCAGTGAGGGACTAGCTATCAACGAGCAGTACTTC. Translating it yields CASSEGLAINEQYF. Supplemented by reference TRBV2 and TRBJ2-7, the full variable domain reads EPEVTQTPSHQVTQMGQEVILRCVPISNHLYFYWYRQILGQKVEFLVSFYNNEISEKSEIFDDQFSVERPDGSNFTLKIRSTKLEDSAMYFCASSEGLAINEQYFGPGTRLTVT.